Listed here are 23 T cell receptor beta chains from one sample, sequenced in a study of cytomegalovirus exposure and HLA in healthy donors. Amplification used 60 Vbeta primers and 13 Jbeta primers. Data came from immunoSEQ multiplex PCR; TCRdb stores just in-frame clones and leaves some out. The table has 80,000 to 100,000 clones, over 55% seen once. The sequencing input was PBMCs. Receptors were obtained from a woman aged 18 to 35 in good health and CMV-seropositive.

The V gene is TRBV7-2, the J gene TRBJ2-1; TRBD2 aligns across 8 bases. Germline V gene sequence: CDR1 SGHTA, CDR2 FQGNSA. J gave up 13 bases and V 4 bases, and 9 bases lay outside the gene matches. The CDR3 is made up of 13 amino acids. The CDR3 reads CASSSQAAGGQFF. The CDR3 nucleotides read TGTGCCAGCAGCTCCCAGGCGGCGGGAGGACAGTTCTTC. Full variable domain (remainder filled in from reference TRBV7-2 and TRBJ2-1): GAGVSQSPSNKVTEKGKDVELRCDPISGHTALYWYRQSLGQGLEFLIYFQGNSAPDKSGLPSDRFSAERTGGSVSTLTIQRTQQEDSAVYLCASSSQAAGGQFFGPGTRLTVL.

The chain links TRBV5-4 to TRBJ1-1, with 7 bases identical to TRBD1. The CDR3 length is 17 residues. CDR1 and CDR2 (germline): SGHNT, YYREEE (reference sequence). The V gene end was trimmed by 0 bases and the J gene end by 1 base; junction bases not matched to a gene: 9. The CDR3 DNA reads as TGTGCCAGCAGCTTGGAATTGCAACGACAGGGGAACACTGAAGCTTTCTTT. Its protein product is CASSLELQRQGNTEAFF. Together with reference TRBV5-4 and TRBJ1-1, the CDR3 gives the full variable domain: ETGVTQSPTHLIKTRGQQVTLRCSSQSGHNTVSWYQQALGQGPQFIFQYYREEENGRGNFPPRFSGLQFPNYSSELNVNALELDDSALYLCASSLELQRQGNTEAFFGQGTRLTVV.

This clone was observed a few times. The V gene is TRBV2, the J gene TRBJ2-1; 8 positions agree with TRBD1. V lost 3 bases, J lost 1 base, and 2 bases stayed unmatched. The CDR3 length is 15 residues. Looked up from germline, CDR1 is SNHLY and CDR2 is FYNNEI. This CDR3 reads CASSDDRGSYNEQFF. CDR3 in DNA: TGTGCCAGCAGTGACGACAGGGGTTCCTACAATGAGCAGTTCTTC.

This clone was detected a few times. V is TRBV7-2 and J is TRBJ1-2, with D unclear. V was clipped by 4 bases and J by 8 bases, with 14 bases between them. The CDR3 runs 13 residues. CDR1 and CDR2 from the germline V gene are SGHTA and FQGNSA. CDR3 sequence (DNA): TGTGCCAGCAGCTCCGGTCGACACGAGGGCTACACCTTC. It is translated as CASSSGRHEGYTF.

The V and J genes are TRBV25-1 and TRBJ2-5; D is perhaps TRBD2 (7 bases). The V end was cut by 8 bases, the J end by 5 bases, with 15 bases between. Per germline, CDR1 MGHDK and CDR2 SYGVNS. The CDR3 totals 13 residues. The CDR3 bases are TGTGCCAGCCTCCGGGGGGCTGAGGAGACCCAGTACTTC. Protein product: CASLRGAEETQYF.

The chain couples TRBV6-1 to TRBJ2-4; no clear D. The V end lost 8 bases, the J end lost 6 bases, and 5 bases lay between the germline ends. The germline V gene encodes CDR1 MNHNS and CDR2 SASEGT. This CDR3 comprises 10 residues. The CDR3 spells CASAVNIQYF. The CDR3 nucleotides read TGTGCCAGCGCGGTAAACATTCAGTACTTC.

This chain joins TRBV18 and TRBJ2-1, with 8 bases lining up with TRBD2. The J segment lost 6 bases and the V segment lost 4 bases, leaving 11 bases of the junction unmatched. CDR1 is KGHSH and CDR2 is LQKENI in the germline V gene. CDR3 length equals 16 residues. The DNA for the CDR3 is TGTGCCAGCTCACTATCTACCGGGACTAGGACCAATGAGCAGTTCTTC. This encodes CASSLSTGTRTNEQFF.

The V gene is TRBV25-1, the J gene TRBJ2-3; the match to TRBD1 covers 9 bases. Germline CDR1 and CDR2: MGHDK and SYGVNS. The CDR3 runs to 15 residues. V trimming: 2 bases; J trimming: 8 bases; junction bases outside the gene matches: 8. The CDR3 nucleotides read TGTGCCAGCAGTGAAGCGGGGACAGGGAGGGGTACGCAGTATTTT. Encoded protein: CASSEAGTGRGTQYF.

The chain couples TRBV18 to TRBJ2-7, with 7 bases lining up with TRBD2. The V segment lost 0 bases and the J segment 2 bases; nucleotides outside the gene matches: 19. Germline loops: CDR1 KGHSH, CDR2 LQKENI. The CDR3 sequence is 20 residues long. The CDR3 is CASSPPSGGSIWGMTYEQYF. The CDR3 nucleotides read TGTGCCAGCTCACCACCGTCGGGAGGTTCCATTTGGGGCATGACCTACGAGCAGTACTTC.

The sample holds a few counts of this clone. The conserved phenylalanine or tryptophan normally closing the CDR3 is absent here, so this likely arose from a read error. The limits of the CDR3 on the DNA are not certain, so only TCRdb's listed CDR3 is given. CDR3 sequence reads: CSFLSVTEAFI. The chain uses TRBV29-1 and TRBJ1-1. Germline-derived CDR1 and CDR2 are SQVTM and ANQGSEA. The CDR3 is 11 residues long, ends included.

The chain combines TRBV9 with TRBJ2-1, with TRBD2 matching over 9 bases. The V gene's germline CDR1 is SGDLS and CDR2 YYNGEE. CDR3 size: 17 residues. V gave up 3 bases and J gave up 4 bases; unmatched junction bases: 11. CDR3 in DNA: TGTGCCAGCAGCGGACGGACGACTAGCGGTATTTACAATGAGCAGTTCTTC. As protein: CASSGRTTSGIYNEQFF.

Notes on this clone: With a far larger clone one base away, a read error is the likely cause. V usage is TRBV7-2 and J usage is TRBJ2-1; TRBD1 matches at 8 bases. The CDR3 is made up of 15 amino acids. The V gene's germline CDR1 is SGHTA and CDR2 FQGNSA. The CDR3 bases are TGTGCCAGCAGCTTAGGACAGGGGCCATTCAATGGGCAGTTCTTC. This encodes CASSLGQGPFNGQFF. Together with reference TRBV7-2 and TRBJ2-1, the CDR3 gives the full variable domain: GAGVSQSPSNKVTEKGKDVELRCDPISGHTALYWYRQSLGQGLEFLIYFQGNSAPDKSGLPSDRFSAERTGGSVSTLTIQRTQQEDSAVYLCASSLGQGPFNGQFFGPGTRLTVL.

This clone was observed a few times. The V and J genes are TRBV14 and TRBJ1-1; the D gene is possibly TRBD1 (5 bases). The CDR3 extends over 16 amino acids. The germline V gene has CDR1 SGHDN and CDR2 FVKESK. Trimming cost V 2 bases and J 4 bases, with 17 bases left between them. CDR3 in DNA: TGTGCCAGCAGCCAATGGTTAGGGGTCGGCGGCACTGAAGCTTTCTTT. This encodes CASSQWLGVGGTEAFF.

Only a few counts were recorded for this clone. This chain connects TRBV4-1 to TRBJ2-1, with TRBD2 as a possible D gene (5 bases). From germline, CDR1 is MGHRA and CDR2 YSYEKL. The CDR3 contains 16 residues. Deletions cut 1 base from V and 0 bases from J, with 10 bases between. This CDR3 reads CASSQGPGSSYNEQFF. CDR3 nucleotide sequence: TGCGCCAGCAGCCAAGGCCCGGGAAGCTCCTACAATGAGCAGTTCTTC.

The J gene is TRBJ1-4, the V gene TRBV30; D not certain. Germline V gene lookup returns CDR1 GTSNPN and CDR2 SVGIG (reference sequence). This CDR3 region has 15 residues. Trimming took 0 bases from V and 0 from J, leaving 8 bases between them. The CDR3 is CAWSVRTSTNEKLFF. CDR3 DNA: TGTGCCTGGAGTGTCCGGACTTCAACTAATGAAAAACTGTTTTTT.

The genes are TRBV19 and TRBJ1-1, with 7 positions matching TRBD1. With V trimmed by 4 bases and J by 1 base, 9 bases remained unmatched. This CDR3 is 16 amino acids long. Per germline, CDR1 LNHDA and CDR2 SQIVND (reference sequence). The CDR3 DNA is TGTGCCAGTAGTAAACTTACTGGGACAGCGAACACTGAAGCTTTCTTT. Its translation is CASSKLTGTANTEAFF.

This rearrangement joins TRBV29-1 to TRBJ2-5; the D gene is possibly TRBD2 (5 bases). The DNA end favors TRBJ2-7, so the J call may be wrong. The CDR3 covers 16 residues. Germline assignment: CDR1 SQVTM and CDR2 ANQGSEA. The CDR3 sequence is CSVEDHSGRQGYEQYF. The CDR3 bases are TGCAGCGTTGAAGATCACAGTGGGAGACAAGGGTACGAGCAGTACTTC.

The gene calls are TRBV5-4 and TRBJ2-5; 11 positions agree with TRBD2. This CDR3 spans 16 amino acids. J lost 5 bases, V lost 2 bases, and 8 bases had no gene match. The germline gives CDR1 SGHNT, CDR2 YYREEE (reference sequence). DNA of the CDR3: TGTGCCAGCAGCTTACTTAGCGGGGGGGCGGGGGAGACCCAGTACTTC. Amino acids: CASSLLSGGAGETQYF.

V and J are TRBV10-2 and TRBJ2-3, with TRBD1 identical over 8 bases. CDR1 and CDR2 (germline): WSHSY, SAAADI. The V gene end was trimmed by 2 bases and the J gene end by 6 bases; junction bases not matched to a gene: 4. This CDR3 is built from 14 residues. Here the CDR3 reads CASSEIRQGDTQYF. The CDR3 DNA reads TGCGCCAGCAGTGAGATCAGACAGGGGGATACGCAGTATTTT.

Only a few counts were recorded for this clone. The V and J genes are TRBV4-1 and TRBJ1-3; the match to TRBD1 covers 8 bases. Germline V CDR1 and CDR2: MGHRA, YSYEKL. CDR3 size: 17 residues. Trimming removed 4 bases from V and 4 bases from J; junction bases left unmatched: 12. The CDR3 nucleotides are TGCGCCAGCAGCCGGACACTTCAGACAGGGGCCGGAAACACCATATATTTT. It translates to CASSRTLQTGAGNTIYF.

The rearrangement joins TRBV29-1 to TRBJ1-1, with D perhaps matching TRBD1 (6 bases). There are 10 residues in the CDR3. From germline, CDR1 is SQVTM and CDR2 ANQGSEA. V lost 8 bases and J 6 bases, leaving 10 bases between the germline ends. CDR3 nucleotides: TGCAGCCCCCAGGGGCCTGAAGCTTTCTTT. Its protein product is CSPQGPEAFF.

V gene TRBV19 combines with J gene TRBJ2-2; possibly TRBD2 for D (7 bases). The CDR3 runs 14 residues. Looked up from germline, CDR1 is LNHDA and CDR2 is SQIVND (reference sequence). Trimming took off 5 bases at V and 5 bases at J, with 12 bases between the two ends. CDR3 region: CASSWRGRTGELFF. The CDR3 bases are TGTGCCAGTAGTTGGCGGGGGCGGACCGGGGAGCTGTTTTTT.

The chain combines TRBV27 with TRBJ2-2; D is possibly TRBD1 (6 bases). CDR3 size: 15 residues. V lost 3 bases and J lost 1, with 9 bases in between. The germline gives CDR1 MNHEY, CDR2 SMNVEV (reference sequence). In nucleotides, the CDR3 is TGTGCCAGCAGTTTTACGACAGGGAACACCGGGGAGCTGTTTTTT. Its protein is CASSFTTGNTGELFF.